Detailed here is one T cell receptor (beta chain). Only in-frame clones appear in the TCRdb table, and some are missing; sequencing was by immunoSEQ multiplex PCR. The sample records a few million clones, approximately 95% being singletons. This sample is drawn from a study of shared clonotypes between healthy human individuals. The CDR3 contains 14 residues. Germline CDR1 ENHRY, CDR2 SYGVKD. Trimming took 6 bases from V and 1 from J; bases not matched to a gene: 5. The genes are TRBV10-3 and TRBJ2-7; 8 bases map to TRBD2. Sequencing used naive CD4+ T cells from PBMCs. Subset denoted: CD45RA+ positively selected. This sequence was found in a man aged 18 to 29 in good health. Some clones in this sample may be carry-over from other donors' samples. The CDR3 DNA reads as TGTGCCATCAGAAGCGGGAGTGGGTCCTACGAGCAGTACTTC. Translated, it gives CAIRSGSGSYEQYF.